The 6 T cell receptor beta chains below were found in one sample sequenced in a study of T-cell memory formation after mild COVID-19. From the 5' RACE reads, TCRdb called clonotypes with MiXCR, one entry per CDR3 protein. The sample lists about 350,000 distinct CDR3 sequences, approximately 14% occurring once. The specimen sequenced was PBMCs or a T cell subset sorted from them (not recorded which). These receptors all come from a man aged 18 to 35 who had mild COVID-19 (a few samples of this study predate the infection). Cell type and time point are not known.

This clonotype turned up a few times. CDR3 nucleotides: TGCAGTGCCCCGGGACAGGGGAACGAGCAGTACTTC. Amino acid sequence: CSAPGQGNEQYF. The rearrangement uses TRBV20-1 and TRBJ2-7; 10 positions agree with TRBD1. After removal of 6 bases from V and 5 bases from J, the junction contained 4 bases not matched to a gene. The CDR3 spans 12 residues. The germline V gene encodes CDR1 DFQATT and CDR2 SNEGSKA (reference sequence).

The genes are TRBV5-1 and TRBJ1-1; D is uncertain. The ends were cut back, 0 bases at V and 4 bases at J, with 13 bases in the middle. Germline V lookup: CDR1 SGHRS, CDR2 YFSETQ. CDR3 length equals 15 residues. This chain's CDR3 is CASSLGGVGITEAFF. The CDR3 region has the DNA TGCGCCAGCAGCTTGGGTGGTGTAGGGATCACTGAAGCTTTCTTT.

The sample holds a few counts of this clonotype. V and J are TRBV5-1 and TRBJ2-3; 7 nucleotides align to TRBD1. The CDR3 extends over 15 amino acids. The germline CDR1 and CDR2 sequences are SGHRS and YFSETQ. Germline trimming cut 4 bases from V and 0 bases from J; bases unmatched to any gene: 5. As DNA, the CDR3 is TGCGCCAGCAGCCCGACAGGGCTGAGCACAGATACGCAGTATTTT. Translated, it gives CASSPTGLSTDTQYF.

V is TRBV27 and J is TRBJ2-1; 7 bases match TRBD2. In germline, CDR1 is MNHEY, CDR2 SMNVEV (reference sequence). This CDR3 comprises 16 residues. V lost 1 base and J lost 7; bases outside the gene matches: 10. CDR3 sequence reads: CASSLFNNLGGNEQFF. CDR3 nucleotide sequence: TGTGCCAGCAGTTTATTCAACAACTTGGGGGGGAATGAGCAGTTCTTC.

This clonotype was counted between two and nine times. V usage is TRBV7-2 and J usage is TRBJ1-1, with D unclear. CDR1 is SGHTA, CDR2 FQGNSA, per germline. The length of the CDR3 is 15 residues. Trimming shortened V by 5 bases and J by 5 bases, and 18 bases separated the two germline ends. For the CDR3, the DNA is TGTGCCAGCAGCCTCTCGGCGAGCATGAGGACTGAAGCTTTCTTT. Its translation is CASSLSASMRTEAFF.

This rearrangement joins TRBV6-4 to TRBJ1-1; D is undetermined. The germline V gene has CDR1 MRHNA and CDR2 SNTAGT. The CDR3 is made up of 9 amino acids. Trimming cost V 9 bases and J 12 bases, with 11 bases left between them. The CDR3: CASSFGSFF. CDR3 nucleotide sequence: TGTGCCAGTTCTTTTGGGTCTTTCTTT.